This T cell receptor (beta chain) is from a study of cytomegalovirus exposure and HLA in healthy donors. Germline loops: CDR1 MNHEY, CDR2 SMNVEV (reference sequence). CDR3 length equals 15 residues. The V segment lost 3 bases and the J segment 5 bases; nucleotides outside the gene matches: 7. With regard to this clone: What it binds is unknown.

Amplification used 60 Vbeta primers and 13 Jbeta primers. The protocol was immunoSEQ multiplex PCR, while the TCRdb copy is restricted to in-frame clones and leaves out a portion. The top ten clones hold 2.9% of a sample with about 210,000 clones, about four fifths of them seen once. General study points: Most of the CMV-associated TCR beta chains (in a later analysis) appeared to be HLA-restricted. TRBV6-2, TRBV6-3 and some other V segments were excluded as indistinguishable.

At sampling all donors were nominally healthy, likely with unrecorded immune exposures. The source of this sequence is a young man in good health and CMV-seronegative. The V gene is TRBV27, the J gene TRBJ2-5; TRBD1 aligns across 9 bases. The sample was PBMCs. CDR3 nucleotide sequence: TGTGCCAGCAGTTTCACACAGGGGGCGGGGGAGACCCAGTACTTC. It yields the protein CASSFTQGAGETQYF.